This T cell receptor beta chain was profiled in a study of OX40 agonist ivuxolimab in advanced cancers. Some clones are missing from TCRdb's copy, which holds only in-frame ones; the method was immunoSEQ multiplex PCR. The repertoire has roughly 54,000 clones, around 89% of them found once; the top ten carry 1.1% to 1.5%. Trimming took 2 bases from V and 5 from J, leaving 13 bases between them. CDR3 size: 14 residues. Germline values: CDR1 SGHRS, CDR2 YFSETQ. The sequenced sample was CD4+ or CD8+ T cells sorted from blood, obtained in a trial of the OX40 agonist ivuxolimab. This TCR came from an adult with an advanced solid tumor such as melanoma, head and neck, liver or kidney cancer. The rearrangement joins TRBV5-1 to TRBJ1-2; D possibly corresponds to TRBD1 (5 bases). Here the CDR3 reads CASSFQGEVYGYTF. CDR3 nucleotide sequence: TGCGCCAGCAGCTTCCAGGGTGAGGTTTATGGCTACACCTTC. The whole variable domain, remainder taken from reference TRBV5-1 and TRBJ1-2, is KAGVTQTPRYLIKTRGQQVTLSCSPISGHRSVSWYQQTPGQGLQFLFEYFSETQRNKGNFPGRFSGRQFSNSRSEMNVSTLELGDSALYLCASSFQGEVYGYTFGSGTRLTVV.